A selection of T cell receptor beta chains follows, all from one sample in a study of shared clonotypes between healthy human individuals. Sequencing was performed with immunoSEQ multiplex PCR; in TCRdb, only in-frame clones are kept and a portion is missing. This sample has approximately 2.3 million clones, with 85% to 95% found just once. Sequenced: naive CD4+ T cells from PBMCs. Receptor source: a man younger than 30 in good health. Some clones in this sample may be carry-over from other donors' samples. The CDR3 runs from the conserved cysteine through the conserved F or W. A D gene is named only where the DNA matches it firmly. Only some rows state a clone size, as once, few, many or a class for expanded clones.

D	size	V	J	CDR3	DNA
.	few	TRBV28	TRBJ2-2	CASSLRNTGELFF	TGTGCCAGCAGTTTACGGAACACCGGGGAGCTGTTTTTT
TRBD2	.	TRBV6-5	TRBJ2-1	CASSYSGGTRDNEQFF	TGTGCCAGCAGTTACTCAGGCGGGACTAGAGACAATGAGCAGTTCTTC
.	.	TRBV6-1	TRBJ1-5	CASVTDRGNQPQHF	TGTGCCAGCGTCACGGATCGCGGCAATCAGCCCCAGCATTTT
TRBD1	.	TRBV19	TRBJ1-4	CASTLDRVNEKLFF	TGTGCCAGTACCCTGGACAGGGTTAATGAAAAACTGTTTTTT
TRBD2	.	TRBV5-1	TRBJ2-7	CASSPDPLTSGRAGRKKYF	TGCGCCAGCAGCCCAGACCCATTGACTAGCGGGAGGGCCGGGAGAAAAAAGTACTTC
.	.	TRBV28	TRBJ2-1	CASRRLLSYNEQFF	TGTGCCAGCAGGCGACTCCTGTCCTACAATGAGCAGTTCTTC
.	.	TRBV23-1	TRBJ1-3	CASSQPGHTTRSGNTIYF	TGCGCCAGCAGTCAGCCGGGACATACAACCCGCTCTGGAAACACCATATATTTT
.	.	TRBV18	TRBJ1-4	CASSRGWANEKLFF	TGTGCCAGCTCACGAGGTTGGGCTAATGAAAAACTGTTTTTT
TRBD2	.	TRBV7-2	TRBJ2-1	CASRPGLAGYNEQFF	TGTGCCAGCAGGCCGGGACTAGCGGGATACAATGAGCAGTTCTTC
TRBD1	.	TRBV5-1	TRBJ2-1	CASSRSSGQGFLDEQFF	TGCGCCAGCAGCCGTTCTTCCGGACAGGGATTTTTGGATGAGCAGTTCTTC
.	.	TRBV9	TRBJ2-7	CASSVTTTSYEQYF	TGTGCCAGCAGCGTAACAACAACTTCCTACGAGCAGTACTTC
.	.	TRBV6-1	TRBJ2-6	CASGDTFSGANVLTF	TGTGCCAGCGGGGACACCTTCTCTGGGGCCAACGTCCTGACTTTC
TRBD1	.	TRBV28	TRBJ1-5	CASSSHGTGGEPQHF	TGTGCCAGCAGTTCCCACGGGACAGGGGGCGAGCCCCAGCATTTT
.	.	TRBV30	TRBJ2-7	CAWSNRAGVNEQYF	TGTGCCTGGAGTAACAGGGCTGGGGTCAACGAGCAGTACTTC
.	.	TRBV25-1	TRBJ2-3	CASSDPIAPTDTQYF	TGTGCCAGCAGTGACCCCATTGCCCCGACAGATACGCAGTATTTT
.	.	TRBV7-3	TRBJ2-7	CASSLRGRPTYEQYF	TGTGCCAGCAGCTTAAGGGGCAGGCCCACCTACGAGCAGTACTTC
.	.	TRBV28	TRBJ1-5	CASSFERLGGGNQPQHF	TGTGCCAGCAGTTTTGAGAGGCTCGGAGGGGGGAATCAGCCCCAGCATTTT
.	.	TRBV28	TRBJ2-3	CASSHIQVGDNTQYF	TGTGCCAGCAGTCACATCCAGGTGGGGGATAATACGCAGTATTTT
.	.	TRBV28	TRBJ2-2	CASSSGTTGELFF	TGTGCCAGCAGTTCGGGAACCACCGGGGAGCTGTTTTTT
TRBD2	.	TRBV5-1	TRBJ2-7	CASSLGLAGEIRYEQYF	TGCGCCAGCAGCTTGGGACTAGCGGGAGAGATAAGGTACGAGCAGTACTTC
.	.	TRBV7-3	TRBJ2-3	CASSLAGLTDTQYF	TGTGCCAGCAGCTTAGCGGGTCTCACAGATACGCAGTATTTT
TRBD2	.	TRBV5-1	TRBJ2-7	CASSLLSSGYEQYF	TGCGCCAGCAGCTTGTTGTCTAGCGGGTACGAGCAGTACTTC
TRBD2	once	TRBV27	TRBJ2-3	CASSTLHSRLAGQGDTQYF	TGTGCCAGCAGTACCCTACACTCGCGACTAGCGGGCCAGGGAGATACGCAGTATTTT
TRBD2	.	TRBV5-1	TRBJ2-6	CASSQGLAGGLGANVLTF	TGCGCCAGCAGCCAGGGACTAGCGGGAGGGCTAGGGGCCAACGTCCTGACTTTC
.	.	TRBV6-6	TRBJ2-1	CASSHTLARLGEQFF	TGTGCCAGCAGCCACACGCTAGCCCGCCTCGGTGAGCAGTTCTTC
TRBD1	once	TRBV7-8	TRBJ1-1	CASSWAATGGNTEAFF	TGTGCCAGCAGCTGGGCGGCCACAGGGGGCAACACTGAAGCTTTCTTT
.	.	TRBV4-1	TRBJ2-7	CASSQVPRSEYEQYF	TGCGCCAGCAGCCAAGTTCCCAGGTCCGAATACGAGCAGTACTTC
TRBD1	.	TRBV7-2	TRBJ2-7	CASSYSQGALDF	TGTGCCAGCAGCTATTCACAGGGGGCGCTTGACTTC
TRBD2	.	TRBV19	TRBJ2-7	CATRLAGNYEQYF	TGTGCCACTCGACTAGCGGGAAACTACGAGCAGTACTTC
TRBD2	.	TRBV5-4	TRBJ2-1	CASSPGLAGRGEQFF	TGTGCCAGCAGCCCCGGACTAGCGGGAAGGGGTGAGCAGTTCTTC
TRBD1	once	TRBV7-8	TRBJ2-7	CASSMGTAYEQYF	TGTGCCAGCAGCATGGGGACAGCCTACGAGCAGTACTTC
.	.	TRBV2	TRBJ2-7	CASKRIRAGDYEQYF	TGTGCCAGCAAGAGGATCCGGGCCGGGGACTACGAGCAGTACTTC
.	.	TRBV7-8	TRBJ1-3	CASSLTRPPGNTIYF	TGTGCCAGCAGCTTAACCCGGCCGCCTGGAAACACCATATATTTT
.	.	TRBV30	TRBJ2-7	CAWSVRGFGPPGSYEQYF	TGTGCCTGGAGTGTAAGGGGGTTTGGACCCCCTGGCTCCTACGAGCAGTACTTC
.	.	TRBV20-1	TRBJ2-1	CSATDSNEQFF	TGCAGTGCTACCGACTCCAATGAGCAGTTCTTC
.	.	TRBV30	TRBJ2-4	CAWSARDWAGKNIQYF	TGTGCCTGGAGTGCTAGAGACTGGGCGGGCAAAAACATTCAGTACTTC
.	.	TRBV5-1	TRBJ2-1	CASSPRGDLYNEQFF	TGCGCCAGCAGCCCCAGGGGGGATCTCTACAATGAGCAGTTCTTC
TRBD2	.	TRBV6-8	TRBJ2-7	CASSYCQGGRGYEQYF	TGTGCCAGCAGTTACTGTCAGGGCGGGAGAGGGTACGAGCAGTACTTC
TRBD2	.	TRBV7-7	TRBJ2-3	CASSLLGGRAGDTQYF	TGTGCCAGCAGCTTACTAGGCGGGAGGGCCGGAGATACGCAGTATTTT
.	.	TRBV29-1	TRBJ1-1	CSVAGTPMNTEAFF	TGCAGCGTTGCCGGGACCCCGATGAACACTGAAGCTTTCTTT
TRBD1	.	TRBV28	TRBJ2-7	CATTPRQGYSYEQYF	TGTGCCACCACCCCCAGACAGGGGTACTCCTACGAGCAGTACTTC
.	.	TRBV5-6	TRBJ2-1	CASSLGHEQFF	TGTGCCAGCAGCTTGGGGCATGAGCAGTTCTTC
.	.	TRBV7-2	TRBJ1-1	CATFPVGNTEAFF	TGTGCCACATTCCCAGTGGGTAACACTGAAGCTTTCTTT
TRBD1	.	TRBV28	TRBJ1-1	CASATGAGNTEAFF	TGTGCCAGCGCCACAGGGGCGGGGAACACTGAAGCTTTCTTT